This T cell receptor (beta chain) was documented in a study of cytomegalovirus exposure and HLA in healthy donors. Study-wide points: The classifier reportedly diagnosed cytomegalovirus status with high specificity and sensitivity. In presence/absence analyses, roughly uniform sequencing depth across donors was assumed.

Participants comprised healthy donors of bone marrow. The PCR ran on 60 Vbeta and 13 Jbeta primers. Profiled with immunoSEQ multiplex PCR; TCRdb holds only in-frame clones, not every one. The sample lists 97,000 or so clones, 81% occurring once. This CDR3 has 14 amino acids. CDR1 MNHNS and CDR2 SASEGT come from the germline V gene. V lost 11 bases and J 2 bases, leaving 18 bases between the germline ends. To note about this clone: As yet, its antigen is unknown.

Material for sequencing was PBMCs. The V and J genes are TRBV6-1 and TRBJ1-1, with D possibly matching TRBD1 (6 bases). This TCR came from a man between 35 and 55 years old in good health and CMV-seronegative. The CDR3 protein is CACRGGAFNTEAFF. CDR3 nucleotide sequence: TGTGCCTGCCGAGGGGGTGCCTTCAACACTGAAGCTTTCTTT.